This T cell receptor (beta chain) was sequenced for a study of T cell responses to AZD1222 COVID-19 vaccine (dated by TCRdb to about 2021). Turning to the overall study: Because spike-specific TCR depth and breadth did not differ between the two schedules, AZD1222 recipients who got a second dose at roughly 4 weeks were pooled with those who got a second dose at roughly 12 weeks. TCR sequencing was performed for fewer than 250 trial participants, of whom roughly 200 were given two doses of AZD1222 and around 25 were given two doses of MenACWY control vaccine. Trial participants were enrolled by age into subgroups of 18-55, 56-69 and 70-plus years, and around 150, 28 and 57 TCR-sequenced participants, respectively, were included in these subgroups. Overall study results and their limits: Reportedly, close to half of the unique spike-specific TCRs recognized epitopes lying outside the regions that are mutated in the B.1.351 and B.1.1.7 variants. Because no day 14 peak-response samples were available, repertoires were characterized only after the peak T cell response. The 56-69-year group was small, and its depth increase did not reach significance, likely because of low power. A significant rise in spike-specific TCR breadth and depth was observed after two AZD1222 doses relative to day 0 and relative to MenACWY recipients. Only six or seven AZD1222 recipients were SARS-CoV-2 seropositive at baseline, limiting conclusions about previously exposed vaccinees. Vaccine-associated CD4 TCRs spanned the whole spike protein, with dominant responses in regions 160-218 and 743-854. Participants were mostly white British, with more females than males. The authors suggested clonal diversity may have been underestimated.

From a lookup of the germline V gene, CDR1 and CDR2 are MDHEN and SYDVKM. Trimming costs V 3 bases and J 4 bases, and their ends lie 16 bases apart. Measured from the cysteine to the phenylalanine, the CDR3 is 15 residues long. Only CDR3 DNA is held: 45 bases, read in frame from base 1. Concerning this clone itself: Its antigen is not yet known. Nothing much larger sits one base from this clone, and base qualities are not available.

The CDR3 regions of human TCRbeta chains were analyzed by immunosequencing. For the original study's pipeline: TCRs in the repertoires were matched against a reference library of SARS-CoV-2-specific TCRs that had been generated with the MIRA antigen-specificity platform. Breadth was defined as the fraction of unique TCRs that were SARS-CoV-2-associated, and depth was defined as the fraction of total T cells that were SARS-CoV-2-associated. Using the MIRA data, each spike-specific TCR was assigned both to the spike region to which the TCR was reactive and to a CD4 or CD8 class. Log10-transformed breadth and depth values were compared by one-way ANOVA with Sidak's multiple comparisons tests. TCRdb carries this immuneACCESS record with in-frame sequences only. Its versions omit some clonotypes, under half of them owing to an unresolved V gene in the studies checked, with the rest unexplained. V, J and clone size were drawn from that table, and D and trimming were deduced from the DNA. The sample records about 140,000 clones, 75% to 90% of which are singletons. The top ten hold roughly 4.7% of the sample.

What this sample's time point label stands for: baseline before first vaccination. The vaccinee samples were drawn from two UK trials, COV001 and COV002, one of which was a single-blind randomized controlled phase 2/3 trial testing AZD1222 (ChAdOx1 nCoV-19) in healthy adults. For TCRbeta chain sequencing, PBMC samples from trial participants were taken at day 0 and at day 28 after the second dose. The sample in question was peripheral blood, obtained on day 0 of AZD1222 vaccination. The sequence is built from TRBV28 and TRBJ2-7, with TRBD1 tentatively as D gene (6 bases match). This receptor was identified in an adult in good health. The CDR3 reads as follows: CASSFLQGRGYEQYF. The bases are TGTGCCAGCAGTTTTCTGCAGGGTAGGGGGTACGAGCAGTACTTC.